The 29 T cell receptor beta chains listed next were all sequenced from one sample in a study of blood T cells in healthy people across ages. Using a J-beta primer mix together with a sample-barcoded 5' primer, a second PCR was run for 7 to 11 cycles. TCRdb ran MiXCR on the 5' RACE reads and lists one entry per CDR3 protein. This sample yields over 1,200,000 distinct CDR3 sequences, of which 59% are seen a single time; 5.5% to 8% belongs to the top ten. The specimen sequenced was blood. Receptors originate from a man aged 18 to 29 in good health.

This clonotype was seen only a few times. This chain joins TRBV29-1 and TRBJ2-1, with 9 positions matching TRBD2. CDR3 length equals 15 residues. The germline gives CDR1 SQVTM, CDR2 ANQGSEA. V trimming: 6 bases; J trimming: 0 bases; junction bases outside the gene matches: 6. The CDR3 spells CSVRLADSSYNEQFF. CDR3 nucleotides: TGCAGCGTACGACTAGCGGATAGCTCCTACAATGAGCAGTTCTTC.

This clonotype has more than one count but fewer than ten. The CDR3 loop is CSVTVAGPSSYEQYF. DNA for the CDR3: TGCAGCGTTACGGTCGCGGGCCCGAGCTCCTACGAGCAGTACTTC. The V and J genes are TRBV29-1 and TRBJ2-7; D is possibly TRBD2 (5 bases). This CDR3 region has 15 residues. The V end was cut by 5 bases, the J end by 0 bases, with 17 bases between. Germline V gives CDR1 SQVTM, CDR2 ANQGSEA.

J is TRBJ1-2 and V is TRBV11-2; no clear D. Germline V CDR1 and CDR2: SGHAT, FQNNGV. V dropped 4 bases and J dropped 6 bases, with 12 bases sitting between them. The CDR3 loop spans 13 amino acids. Here the CDR3 reads CASSSDPSDGYTF. In nucleotides, the CDR3 is TGTGCCAGCAGCTCGGACCCTTCGGATGGCTACACCTTC. Full variable domain (missing parts from reference TRBV11-2 and TRBJ1-2): EAGVAQSPRYKIIEKRQSVAFWCNPISGHATLYWYQQILGQGPKLLIQFQNNGVVDDSQLPKDRFSAERLKGVDSTLKIQPAKLEDSAVYLCASSSDPSDGYTFGSGTRLTVV.

This clonotype was seen only a few times. The V call is TRBV29-1, the J call TRBJ2-3, with TRBD1 matching over 8 bases. The CDR3 contains 13 residues. The trim removed 6 bases at V and 3 bases at J, leaving 5 bases unmatched. Germline loops: CDR1 SQVTM, CDR2 ANQGSEA. The CDR3 nucleotides read TGCAGCGTCGGACAGGGACAAACAGATACGCAGTATTTT. Protein product: CSVGQGQTDTQYF.

This clonotype has a single count. This chain connects TRBV29-1 to TRBJ1-3; D is uncertain. Between the trimmed V and J ends, which lost 0 bases and 0 bases, there was a span of 6 bases. Germline CDR1 is SQVTM and CDR2 is ANQGSEA. This CDR3 is 14 amino acids long. This CDR3 is CSVEEDHSGNTIYF. DNA for the CDR3: TGCAGCGTTGAAGAGGATCACTCTGGAAACACCATATATTTT.

In its sample, this clonotype was seen a few times. The CDR3 reads CSAIRGLGETQYF. CDR3 in DNA: TGCAGTGCGATCAGGGGCTTAGGAGAGACCCAGTACTTC. This chain joins TRBV20-1 and TRBJ2-5; possible D gene TRBD1, 6 bases. The V gene lost 6 bases and the J gene lost 4 bases, with 15 bases spanning the gap. Germline V gene data show CDR1 as DFQATT and CDR2 as SNEGSKA (reference sequence). The CDR3 runs 13 residues.

The rearrangement uses TRBV30 and TRBJ2-2; a weak D match, TRBD1 (6 bases). The CDR3 covers 13 residues. The germline V gene encodes CDR1 GTSNPN and CDR2 SVGIG (reference sequence). V gave up 6 bases and J gave up 1 base, with 9 bases separating them. CDR3 nucleotides: TGTGCCTGCAGGACAGAGAACACCGGGGAGCTGTTTTTT. This gives the protein CACRTENTGELFF.

This clonotype was counted a few times. The chain joins TRBV7-2 to TRBJ2-1; D uncertain. Trimming removed 3 bases at V and 9 bases at J, with 21 bases between. Germline CDR1 SGHTA, CDR2 FQGNSA. This CDR3 is 16 amino acids long. The CDR3 loop reads CASSFEVRTPSAEQFF. CDR3 bases: TGTGCCAGCAGCTTCGAGGTACGCACTCCCTCTGCTGAGCAGTTCTTC.

This clonotype was seen once. The chain uses TRBV12-3 or TRBV12-4 and TRBJ2-7; D perhaps matches TRBD1 (6 bases). The CDR3 extends over 14 amino acids. Trimming shortened V by 6 bases and J by 3 bases, and 15 bases separated the two germline ends. The CDR3 region is CASRQDSEIYEQYF. The CDR3 nucleotides read TGTGCCAGCAGGCAGGACAGTGAAATCTACGAGCAGTACTTC.

There are a few counts of this clonotype. The V and J genes are TRBV29-1 and TRBJ2-6, with TRBD2 as a possible D gene (5 bases). V was cut by 4 bases and J by 2 bases, with 6 bases left in between. The CDR3 is 13 amino acids. CDR1 and CDR2 from the germline V gene are SQVTM and ANQGSEA. The CDR3 spells CSVGGPGANVLTF. The CDR3 DNA is TGCAGCGTTGGAGGGCCTGGGGCCAACGTCCTGACTTTC.

The chain links TRBV27 to TRBJ2-1; D gene unclear. This CDR3 spans 14 amino acids. Per germline, CDR1 MNHEY and CDR2 SMNVEV (reference sequence). V was trimmed by 2 bases and J by 2 bases, leaving 7 bases between them. The CDR3 loop reads CASSLIGTYNEQFF. The CDR3 DNA reads TGTGCCAGCAGTTTAATCGGAACCTACAATGAGCAGTTCTTC.

The chain links TRBV29-1 to TRBJ2-1, with TRBD2 identical over 8 bases. The CDR3 covers 13 residues. Trimming cost V 2 bases and J 7 bases; bases outside gene matches: 4. Germline-derived CDR1 and CDR2 are SQVTM and ANQGSEA. CDR3 DNA: TGCAGCGTTGAATCTCGGGGGGGGAATGAGCAGTTCTTC. Protein sequence: CSVESRGGNEQFF.

This chain links TRBV2 with TRBJ1-5; no reliable D call. V lost 3 bases, J lost 5 bases, and 11 bases lay in between. Germline V gene data show CDR1 as SNHLY and CDR2 as FYNNEI. This CDR3 is 14 amino acids long. As DNA, the CDR3 is TGTGCCAGCAGTGATAGGCGCGCGGATCAGCCCCAGCATTTT. It encodes CASSDRRADQPQHF.

The rearrangement links TRBV10-1 to TRBJ2-7; no reliable D call. V lost 6 bases, J lost 6 bases, and 12 bases lay in between. Germline V CDR1 and CDR2: WNHNN, SYGVQD (reference sequence). This CDR3 is built from 12 residues. The CDR3 coding sequence is TGCGCCAGCAGCCCCAGCAACAGCGAGCAGTACTTC. Residues: CASSPSNSEQYF.

V usage is TRBV11-2 and J usage is TRBJ2-7, with D possibly being TRBD1 (6 bases). The CDR3 is 17 amino acids. The ends were cut back, 2 bases at V and 3 bases at J, with 20 bases in the middle. CDR1 and CDR2 from the germline V gene are SGHAT and FQNNGV. The CDR3 spells CASSLSVRRGTLYEQYF. CDR3 DNA sequence: TGTGCCAGCAGCTTATCAGTCCGCAGGGGCACCCTCTACGAGCAGTACTTC.

This clonotype was counted only a few times. The CDR3 DNA is TGTGCCAGCAGCCACGGCCTAGACTCCTACAATGAGCAGTTCTTC. This gives the protein CASSHGLDSYNEQFF. The rearrangement joins TRBV11-2 to TRBJ2-1; the D is unclear. V was trimmed by 5 bases and J by 0 bases, leaving 11 bases between them. Germline V gene sequence: CDR1 SGHAT, CDR2 FQNNGV. The CDR3 consists of 15 residues.

This clonotype was seen at least ten times. Here the CDR3 reads CSVEDQGFSGYTF. The CDR3 region has the DNA TGCAGCGTTGAAGATCAGGGTTTCTCTGGCTACACCTTC. This chain joins TRBV29-1 and TRBJ1-2; TRBD1 might be the D (5 bases). The CDR3 has 13 residues. V was cut by 0 bases and J by 7 bases, with 12 bases left in between. Germline V gene sequence: CDR1 SQVTM, CDR2 ANQGSEA.

This clonotype was recorded a few times. This chain uses TRBV7-2 with TRBJ1-6, with a tentative D call TRBD1 (5 bases). This CDR3 comprises 13 residues. Per the germline V gene, CDR1 is SGHTA and CDR2 is FQGNSA. Deletions cut 3 bases from V and 9 bases from J, with 9 bases between. This chain's CDR3 is CASSLGEVSPLHF. The DNA for the CDR3 is TGTGCCAGCAGCTTGGGGGAGGTTTCACCCCTCCACTTT.

The chain's CDR3 is CASSLGEGVNTEAFF. In DNA, the CDR3 is TGTGCCAGCAGTTTGGGGGAAGGGGTAAACACTGAAGCTTTCTTT. The V and J genes are TRBV12-3 or TRBV12-4 and TRBJ1-1, with a tentative D call TRBD1 (5 bases). The ends were cut back, 3 bases at V and 2 bases at J, with 13 bases in the middle. There are 15 residues in the CDR3.

This chain links TRBV12-3 or TRBV12-4 with TRBJ1-5, with D possibly matching TRBD1 (5 bases). This CDR3 comprises 19 residues. V was pared by 3 bases and J by 2 bases, with 23 bases between. The CDR3 is CASSFDIGSQALGNQPQHF. CDR3 sequence (DNA): TGTGCCAGCAGTTTTGACATCGGTTCACAGGCCCTGGGCAATCAGCCCCAGCATTTT.

The sample holds a few counts of this clonotype. This sequence joins TRBV4-1 and TRBJ2-1, with D possibly TRBD2 on 5 matching bases. Germline CDR1 is MGHRA and CDR2 is YSYEKL. V dropped 4 bases and J dropped 1 base, with 11 bases sitting between them. CDR3 length: 15 amino acids. The chain's CDR3 is CASSLEGLSYNEQFF. CDR3 nucleotide sequence: TGCGCCAGCAGCCTTGAGGGCCTTTCCTACAATGAGCAGTTCTTC.

Concerning this clonotype itself: It may be a read error: a sequence one base away is much more abundant. CDR3 sequence reads: CASSPPTVRDEQYF. The CDR3 DNA reads as TGTGCCAGCAGCCCGCCGACAGTGAGGGATGAGCAGTACTTC. V and J are TRBV7-2 and TRBJ2-5; possibly TRBD1 or TRBD2 for D (5 bases each). Trimming shortened V by 5 bases and J by 11 bases, and 21 bases separated the two germline ends. The CDR3 is made up of 14 amino acids. Germline assignment: CDR1 SGHTA and CDR2 FQGNSA.

The chain couples TRBV15 to TRBJ2-1; possibly TRBD1 or TRBD2 for D (5 bases each). This CDR3 is built from 15 residues. V was trimmed by 3 bases and J by 4 bases, leaving 13 bases between them. Germline lookup yields CDR1 LNHNV and CDR2 YYDKDF (reference sequence). CDR3 sequence reads: CATSSQQEGYNEQFF. CDR3 sequence (DNA): TGTGCCACCAGCAGCCAACAAGAGGGGTACAATGAGCAGTTCTTC.

This sequence joins TRBV3-1 and TRBJ1-1; 10 nucleotides line up with TRBD1. J was trimmed by 10 bases and V by 2 bases; bases with no gene match: 1. The germline V gene has CDR1 LGHDT and CDR2 YNNKEL (reference sequence). CDR3 length: 12 amino acids. The CDR3 is CASSQRTGGAFF. The CDR3 DNA sequence: TGTGCCAGCAGCCAACGGACAGGGGGAGCTTTCTTT.

This clonotype was observed once. This chain connects TRBV20-1 to TRBJ2-5, with 11 bases fitting TRBD2. Trimming cost V 4 bases and J 11 bases; bases outside gene matches: 18. The CDR3 is 16 amino acids. The V gene's germline CDR1 is DFQATT and CDR2 SNEGSKA (reference sequence). The CDR3 is CSANSIAGGFYNEQYF. In DNA form, the CDR3 reads TGCAGTGCTAACTCCATAGCGGGGGGGTTCTACAATGAGCAGTACTTC.

The V call is TRBV7-9, the J call TRBJ2-7; no definite D call. The CDR3 contains 14 residues. Germline loops: CDR1 SEHNR, CDR2 FQNEAQ (reference sequence). V lost 2 bases to trimming and J lost 2 bases, with 10 bases between them. This CDR3 is CASSLNQAAYEQYF. The CDR3 DNA reads as TGTGCCAGCAGCTTAAATCAGGCCGCCTACGAGCAGTACTTC.

The CDR3 reads CASSLSGGNTNEQFF. CDR3 coding DNA: TGTGCCAGCAGTTTAAGCGGGGGGAATACGAATGAGCAGTTCTTC. The chain uses TRBV27 and TRBJ2-1; 9 bases agree with TRBD2. Germline lookup yields CDR1 MNHEY and CDR2 SMNVEV (reference sequence). Trimming at V came to 2 bases and at J to 7 bases, leaving 6 bases not matched to a gene. The CDR3 runs 15 residues.

The V gene is TRBV10-1, the J gene TRBJ2-7; D possibly corresponds to TRBD1 (6 bases). V was clipped by 1 base and J by 5 bases, with 9 bases between them. This CDR3 is built from 13 residues. Germline CDR1 and CDR2: WNHNN and SYGVQD (reference sequence). The CDR3 DNA reads TGCGCCAGCAGTGAGTTTACAGGGAACGAGCAGTACTTC. This gives the protein CASSEFTGNEQYF.

V and J are TRBV28 and TRBJ2-2; D is perhaps TRBD1 (6 bases). This CDR3 has 15 residues. Germline CDR1 MDHEN, CDR2 SYDVKM. Trimming shortened V by 2 bases and J by 5 bases, and 12 bases separated the two germline ends. The CDR3 reads CASSLPGQLTGELFF. In DNA form, the CDR3 reads TGTGCCAGCAGTTTACCCGGACAGTTAACCGGGGAGCTGTTTTTT.